Listed below are T cell receptor beta chains from one sample, sequenced in a study of shared clonotypes between healthy human individuals. Repertoires were generated with immunoSEQ multiplex PCR, while TCRdb's copy carries only in-frame clones and drops some. The table has roughly 2,300,000 clones, around 90% seen once. The sample consisted of naive CD4+ T cells from PBMCs. All receptors derive from a young man in good health. Some clones in this sample may be carry-over from other donors' samples. The CDR3 runs from the conserved cysteine through the conserved F or W. A D gene is named only where the DNA matches it firmly. Clone size is stated in some rows and not others, as once, few, many or a class when expanded.

V	D	J	size	DNA	CDR3
TRBV5-5	TRBD2	TRBJ2-5	-	TGTGCCAGCAGCTCCACGACTAGCGGGGGGCAGTACTTC	CASSSTTSGGQYF
TRBV5-4	-	TRBJ2-1	-	TGTGCCAGCAGCTTGGGTCGAAGCTCCTACAATGAGCAGTTCTTC	CASSLGRSSYNEQFF
TRBV28	-	TRBJ1-4	once	TGTGCCAGCAGTTTGTCCACCGGGACGCTTCGGGAAAAACTGTTTTTT	CASSLSTGTLREKLFF
TRBV7-3	-	TRBJ2-1	-	TGTGCCAGCAGCCGAGGGACCCCCTCGGGGGAGCAGTTCTTC	CASSRGTPSGEQFF
TRBV5-1	-	TRBJ2-5	-	TGCGCCAGCAGCTTGTCGGGGAATGGGGAGACCCAGTACTTC	CASSLSGNGETQYF
TRBV30	-	TRBJ2-7	-	TGTGCCTGGAGTGGAGGGGGATCCTACGAGCAGTACTTC	CAWSGGGSYEQYF
TRBV7-3	TRBD1	TRBJ2-1	-	TGTGCCAGCAGCTTGGTTGGGGGACAGGGCTCCAATGAGCAGTTCTTC	CASSLVGGQGSNEQFF
TRBV6-4	TRBD2	TRBJ2-1	-	TGTGCCAGCAGTGTCGGGACTAGCGGTGAGCAGTTCTTC	CASSVGTSGEQFF
TRBV27	-	TRBJ2-5	once	TGTGCCAGCAGTTTTGGGTTAGGAGGCGAGACCCAGTACTTC	CASSFGLGGETQYF
TRBV9	-	TRBJ2-7	-	TGTGCCAGCAGCGTAGAATTAGCGGCCTCCTACGAGCAGTACTTC	CASSVELAASYEQYF
TRBV6-1	TRBD1	TRBJ1-5	-	TGTGCCAGCAGTGTGACAGGGTTCAATCAGCCCCAGCATTTT	CASSVTGFNQPQHF
TRBV6-5	-	TRBJ2-5	-	TGTGCCAGCAGCTTGCAGCAAGGATTCGGGGGAATGTACTTC	CASSLQQGFGGMYF
TRBV18	TRBD2	TRBJ2-5	-	TGTGCCAGCTCACAGACTAGCGGAGCCCAAGAGACCCAGTACTTC	CASSQTSGAQETQYF
TRBV6-6	-	TRBJ2-1	-	TGTGCCAGCAGTTACGGTGGGCAGGGAGATAATGAGCAGTTCTTC	CASSYGGQGDNEQFF
TRBV28	TRBD1	TRBJ2-2	-	TGTGCCAGCAGTTTAGGTCTGGGACAGGAGAACACCGGGGAGCTGTTTTTT	CASSLGLGQENTGELFF
TRBV28	-	TRBJ1-1	-	TGTGCCAGCAGTTCACCTCCCGGAAGGAACACTGAAGCTTTCTTT	CASSSPPGRNTEAFF
TRBV5-8	-	TRBJ1-1	-	TGTGCCACCACTTACCCCACTGAAGCTTTCTTT	CATTYPTEAFF
TRBV2	-	TRBJ2-1	-	TGTGCCAGCACCATAGACTACTCCTACAATGAGCAGTTCTTC	CASTIDYSYNEQFF
TRBV28	TRBD1	TRBJ1-5	-	TGTGCAGCAGTTAGACAGGGGATGAATCAGCCCCAGCATTTT	CAAVRQGMNQPQHF
TRBV28	TRBD2	TRBJ2-7	-	TGTGCCAGCAGTATAGCGGGAAAGTACGAGAAGCAGTACTTC	CASSIAGKYEKQYF
TRBV5-1	TRBD2	TRBJ2-1	-	TGCGCCAGCAGCTTGGCCTTGAAGCGGGATTACAATGAGCAGTTCTTC	CASSLALKRDYNEQFF
TRBV28	-	TRBJ2-7	-	TGTGCCAGCAGCCCATTTACCTACGAGCAGTACTTC	CASSPFTYEQYF
TRBV7-9	-	TRBJ1-2	-	TGTGCCAGCAGCTTAGAGGGGGGTAGCGGCTACACCTTC	CASSLEGGSGYTF
TRBV29-1	TRBD2	TRBJ2-3	-	TGCAGCGTTGGCGGGAGTGTAGGCACAGATACGCAGTATTTT	CSVGGSVGTDTQYF
TRBV4-3	-	TRBJ1-1	-	TGCGCCAGCAGCCAAGATAGCAGGAGGAACACTGAAGCTTTCTTT	CASSQDSRRNTEAFF
TRBV7-2	-	TRBJ1-1	-	TGTGCCAGCACCACGACGAGGACGGCTGAAGCTTTCTTT	CASTTTRTAEAFF
TRBV2	-	TRBJ2-7	-	TGTGCCAGCAGCGGGGATCTAGGAGGGGAGGGGGTCGAGCAGTACTTC	CASSGDLGGEGVEQYF
TRBV7-3	-	TRBJ2-5	-	TGTGCCAGCAGCTTCGACGGACAAGAGACCCAGTACTTC	CASSFDGQETQYF
TRBV11-2	TRBD1	TRBJ2-5	-	TGTGCCAGCAGCTTAGTGCGGAGGACAGGGGGTCGAGAAGGCCAGTACTTC	CASSLVRRTGGREGQYF
TRBV5-1	-	TRBJ2-5	-	TGCGCCAGCAGCTTTTCAAGGGAAGAGACCCAGTACTTC	CASSFSREETQYF
TRBV6-6	TRBD2	TRBJ2-5	-	TGTGCCAGCAGAGGGACTAGCGGGAGGAATGCGGAGACCCAGTACTTC	CASRGTSGRNAETQYF
TRBV2	-	TRBJ2-1	-	TGTGCCAGCAAAAAGGCCGAGGGGGATGAGCAGTTCTTC	CASKKAEGDEQFF
TRBV6-1	-	TRBJ1-2	-	TGTGCCAGCAGCTCCCGGACTGTCATAGGCTACACCTTC	CASSSRTVIGYTF
TRBV12-5	-	TRBJ2-3	-	TGTGCTAGTGGTTTACTCGGGACAGATACGCAGTATTTT	CASGLLGTDTQYF
TRBV5-1	TRBD1	TRBJ2-2	-	TGCGCCAGCGGCCGCCGGACAGGGGACACCGGGGAGCTGTTTTTT	CASGRRTGDTGELFF
TRBV25-1	-	TRBJ2-2	-	TGTGCCAGCAGTTGGGGGAACACCGGGGAGCTGTTTTTT	CASSWGNTGELFF
TRBV6-6	-	TRBJ2-7	once	TGTGCCAGCGGAGGGGTCGAGCAGTACTTC	CASGGVEQYF
TRBV10-3	TRBD2	TRBJ2-3	-	TGTGCCATCAGTGGGCTAGCGGGGAGCACAGATACGCAGTATTTT	CAISGLAGSTDTQYF
TRBV11-3	TRBD1	TRBJ2-1	once	TGTGCCAGCAGCCCGGGGACAGGTTCCTACAATGAGCAGTTCTTC	CASSPGTGSYNEQFF